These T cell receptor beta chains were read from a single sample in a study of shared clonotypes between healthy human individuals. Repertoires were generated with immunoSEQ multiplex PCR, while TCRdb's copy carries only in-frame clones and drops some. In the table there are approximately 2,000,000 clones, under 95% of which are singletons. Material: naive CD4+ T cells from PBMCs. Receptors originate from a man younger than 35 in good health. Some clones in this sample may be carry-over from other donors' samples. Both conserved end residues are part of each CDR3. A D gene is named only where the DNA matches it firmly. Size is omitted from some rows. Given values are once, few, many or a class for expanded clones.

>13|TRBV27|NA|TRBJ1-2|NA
CASSRRTDYGYTF
TGTGCCAGCAGTCGAAGGACGGACTATGGCTACACCTTC
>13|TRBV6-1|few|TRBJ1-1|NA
CASSRQMNTEAFF
TGTGCCAGCAGCAGACAGATGAACACTGAAGCTTTCTTT
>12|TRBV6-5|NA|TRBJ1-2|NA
CASSSTVYGYTF
TGTGCCAGCAGTTCGACAGTCTATGGCTACACCTTC
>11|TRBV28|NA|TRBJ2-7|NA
CASERNYEQYF
TGTGCCAGCGAAAGGAACTACGAGCAGTACTTC
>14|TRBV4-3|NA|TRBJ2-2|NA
CASSQDSGPGELFF
TGCGCCAGCAGCCAAGATTCCGGGCCCGGGGAGCTGTTTTTT
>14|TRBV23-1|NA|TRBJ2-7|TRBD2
CASSPTSGGYEQYF
TGCGCCAGCAGTCCGACTAGCGGGGGCTACGAGCAGTACTTC
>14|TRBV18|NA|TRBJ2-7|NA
CASSPPAYSYEQYF
TGTGCCAGCTCACCCCCCGCCTACTCCTACGAGCAGTACTTC
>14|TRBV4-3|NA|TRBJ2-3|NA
CASSQSRGLKAQYF
TGCGCCAGCAGCCAATCCCGTGGACTGAAGGCGCAGTATTTT
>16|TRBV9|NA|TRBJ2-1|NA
CASSVATDSSRNEQFF
TGTGCCAGCAGCGTAGCCACGGACTCGTCACGAAATGAGCAGTTCTTC
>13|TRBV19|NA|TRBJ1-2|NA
CASSTGTYYGYTF
TGTGCCAGTAGTACCGGGACATACTATGGCTACACCTTC
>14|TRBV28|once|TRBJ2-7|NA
CASRPGHDFYEQYF
TGTGCCAGCAGACCGGGACACGACTTTTACGAGCAGTACTTC
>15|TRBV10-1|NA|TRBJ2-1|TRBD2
CASSEASGSSPEQFF
TGCGCCAGCAGTGAGGCTAGCGGGAGTTCACCGGAGCAGTTCTTC
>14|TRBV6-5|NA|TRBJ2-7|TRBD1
CASSYPGQGAEQYF
TGTGCCAGCAGTTACCCGGGACAGGGGGCCGAGCAGTACTTC
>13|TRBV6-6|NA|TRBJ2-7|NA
CASSYEISYEQYF
TGTGCCAGCAGTTACGAGATCTCCTACGAGCAGTACTTC
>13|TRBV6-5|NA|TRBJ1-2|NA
CASTLGTDYGYTF
TGTGCCAGCACCCTAGGGACGGACTATGGCTACACCTTC
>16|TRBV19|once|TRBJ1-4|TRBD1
CASSMGQGPAYRRLFF
TGTGCCAGTAGTATGGGACAGGGGCCAGCGTATAGACGACTGTTTTTT
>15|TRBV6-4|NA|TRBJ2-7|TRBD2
CASPEREAPAYEQYF
TGTGCCAGCCCAGAGCGGGAGGCCCCAGCCTACGAGCAGTACTTC
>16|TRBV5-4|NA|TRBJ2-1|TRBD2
CASSLGGGSSYNEQFF
TGTGCCAGCAGCTTGGGAGGCGGGAGCTCCTACAATGAGCAGTTCTTC
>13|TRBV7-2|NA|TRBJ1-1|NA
CASSRQEGTEAFF
TGTGCCAGCAGCCGCCAAGAGGGGACTGAAGCTTTCTTT
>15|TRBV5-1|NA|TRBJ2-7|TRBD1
CASSLRISGGIGQYF
TGCGCCAGCAGCTTGAGGATTTCAGGGGGCATAGGGCAGTACTTC
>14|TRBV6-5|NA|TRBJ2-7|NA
CASSYKAGSYEQYF
TGTGCCAGCAGTTATAAAGCGGGTTCCTACGAGCAGTACTTC
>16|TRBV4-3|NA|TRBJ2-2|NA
CASSQEAGPNTGELFF
TGCGCCAGCAGCCAAGAGGCGGGTCCGAACACCGGGGAGCTGTTTTTT
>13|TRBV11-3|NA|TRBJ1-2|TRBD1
CASSYSTGVGYTF
TGTGCCAGCAGCTACTCGACAGGGGTAGGCTACACCTTC
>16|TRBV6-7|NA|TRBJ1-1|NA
CASSYSSTESRTEAFF
TGTGCCAGCAGTTACTCCTCGACGGAGTCTAGGACTGAAGCTTTCTTT
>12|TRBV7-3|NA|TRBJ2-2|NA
CASSATRGELFF
TGTGCCAGCAGCGCCACTCGCGGGGAGCTGTTTTTT
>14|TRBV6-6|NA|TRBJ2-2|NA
CASSYLVGPGELFF
TGTGCCAGCAGTTACCTGGTCGGCCCCGGGGAGCTGTTTTTT
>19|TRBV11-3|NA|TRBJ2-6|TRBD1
CASSAFLPGGFSGANVLTF
TGTGCCAGCAGCGCCTTTCTTCCAGGGGGATTCTCTGGGGCCAACGTCCTGACTTTC
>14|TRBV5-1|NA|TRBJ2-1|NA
CASSLMDQHNEQFF
TGCGCCAGCAGCTTAATGGACCAGCACAATGAGCAGTTCTTC
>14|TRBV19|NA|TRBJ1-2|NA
CASSTGKANYGYTF
TGTGCCAGTAGTACAGGGAAGGCGAACTATGGCTACACCTTC